Presented here are 30 T cell receptor beta chains from one specimen sequenced in a study of siplizumab effects on memory and regulatory T cells. Produced via immunoSEQ multiplex PCR; TCRdb's table is partial and in-frame only. The data hold about 100,000 clones, with around 93% observed a single time. Sequenced material: non-Treg CD4+ T cells sorted from blood. These receptor sequences come from a human donor in good health.

V and J are TRBV9 and TRBJ2-7; D ambiguous. There are 14 residues in the CDR3. The germline V gene has CDR1 SGDLS and CDR2 YYNGEE. V was shortened by 0 bases and J by 0 bases, with 7 bases between the two germline ends. CDR3 protein: CASSVDVSSYEQYF. CDR3 nucleotide sequence: TGTGCCAGCAGCGTAGATGTCAGCTCCTACGAGCAGTACTTC.

CDR3 sequence (DNA): TGTGCCAGCAGCTTGATTCGGGCGACCAACAATGAGCAGTTCTTC. Its translation: CASSLIRATNNEQFF. V and J are TRBV5-6 and TRBJ2-1; D remains unclear. Germline values: CDR1 SGHDT, CDR2 YYEEEE. V gave up 1 base and J gave up 5 bases, with 13 bases separating them. This CDR3 contains 15 residues.

This clone was found once. Sequence at one end of the junction differs from germline and may be a read error. V usage is TRBV7-7 and J usage is TRBJ1-5, with 9 nucleotides matching TRBD1. In germline, CDR1 is SSHAT, CDR2 FNYEAQ (reference sequence). The CDR3 extends over 20 amino acids. DNA for the CDR3: TGTGCTAGCAGTAAATTCATGGGACAGGGTCATAATTATAGCAATCAGCCCCAGCATTTT. This codes for CASSKFMGQGHNYSNQPQHF. The whole variable domain, remainder taken from reference TRBV7-7 and TRBJ1-5, is GAGVSQSPRYKVTKRGQDVTLRCDPISSHATLYWYQQALGQGPEFLTYFNYEAQPDKSGLPSDRFSAERPEGSISTLTIQRTEQRDSAMYRCASSKFMGQGHNYSNQPQHFGDGTRLSIL.

The table lists this clone with a count of one. The J gene is TRBJ1-6, the V gene TRBV19; weak D call: TRBD1 (5 bases). The CDR3 extends over 14 amino acids. Trimming shortened V by 5 bases and J by 7 bases, and 12 bases separated the two germline ends. CDR1 and CDR2 from the germline V gene are LNHDA and SQIVND (reference sequence). Here the CDR3 DNA reads TGTGCCAGTAGTTCCCTGGGGCCCAATTCACCCCTCCACTTT. Its protein product is CASSSLGPNSPLHF.

V is TRBV29-1 and J is TRBJ1-2, with D maybe TRBD1 (5 bases). CDR1 and CDR2 from the germline V gene are SQVTM and ANQGSEA. V was trimmed by 6 bases and J by 4 bases, leaving 9 bases between them. The CDR3 is 11 amino acids. CDR3 sequence: CSVDRGYGYTF. The CDR3 region has the DNA TGCAGCGTAGACAGAGGCTATGGCTACACCTTC.

This clone was seen once. The CDR3, as DNA: TGTGCCAGCTCACCAGGACAGGGCCTCACTGAAGCTTTCTTT. This translates into CASSPGQGLTEAFF. V usage is TRBV18 and J usage is TRBJ1-1; 8 bases agree with TRBD1. The CDR3 has 14 amino acids. V shed 2 bases, J shed 4 bases, and the junction held 3 bases outside the gene matches. Germline CDR1 KGHSH, CDR2 LQKENI.

J is TRBJ2-7 and V is TRBV6-5; no firm D call. There are 14 residues in the CDR3. In germline, CDR1 is MNHEY, CDR2 SVGAGI. V was clipped by 2 bases and J by 3 bases, with 11 bases between them. This CDR3 is CASSYGQAYYEQYF. In DNA, the CDR3 is TGTGCCAGCAGTTACGGGCAGGCATACTACGAGCAGTACTTC.

The J gene is TRBJ2-5, the V gene TRBV14; 12 bases are a match to TRBD2. Germline V gene sequence: CDR1 SGHDN, CDR2 FVKESK. The length of the CDR3 is 16 residues. The ends lost 6 bases at V and 0 bases at J; junction bases unmatched: 5. CDR3 DNA: TGTGCCAGCAGAGACGGACTAGCGGGGAACCAAGAGACCCAGTACTTC. This encodes CASRDGLAGNQETQYF.

In its sample, this clone was seen once. The chain carries TRBV6-5 and TRBJ1-2, with D possibly being TRBD1 (5 bases). In germline, CDR1 is MNHEY, CDR2 SVGAGI. The CDR3 runs to 13 residues. The V end was cut by 8 bases, the J end by 0 bases, with 10 bases between. The CDR3 DNA follows: TGTGCCAGCGGGGGATTCCCTAACTATGGCTACACCTTC. It codes for CASGGFPNYGYTF.

The V gene is TRBV27, the J gene TRBJ2-7, with 12 bases matching TRBD2. V lost 3 bases to trimming and J lost 4 bases; unmatched junction nucleotides: 4. This CDR3 spans 15 amino acids. From germline, CDR1 is MNHEY and CDR2 SMNVEV (reference sequence). DNA for the CDR3: TGTGCCAGCAGTTTTCGGACTAGCGGGACTTACGAGCAGTACTTC. Its translation: CASSFRTSGTYEQYF.

J is TRBJ2-1 and V is TRBV6-1; 12 positions agree with TRBD2. CDR1 MNHNS and CDR2 SASEGT come from the germline V gene. V shed 4 bases and J 9 bases; nucleotides not matched to a gene: 10. This CDR3 is built from 16 residues. Here the CDR3 reads CASSGALAGGVGEQFF. In nucleotides, the CDR3 is TGTGCCAGCAGTGGGGCTCTAGCGGGAGGGGTTGGTGAGCAGTTCTTC.

The V and J genes are TRBV6-4 and TRBJ2-1; the match to TRBD2 covers 7 bases. Per germline, CDR1 MRHNA and CDR2 SNTAGT. The CDR3 runs 15 residues. The V gene end was trimmed by 3 bases and the J gene end by 4 bases; junction bases not matched to a gene: 6. The CDR3 loop is CASSESLAPYNEQFF. In DNA, the CDR3 is TGTGCCAGCAGTGAATCACTAGCGCCTTACAATGAGCAGTTCTTC.

The chain carries TRBV30 and TRBJ1-2, with TRBD1 identical over 10 bases. Germline CDR1 is GTSNPN and CDR2 is SVGIG (reference sequence). CDR3 length equals 15 residues. Germline trimming cut 0 bases from V and 8 bases from J; bases unmatched to any gene: 9. The CDR3 loop is CAWSVKTGGAGGYTF. CDR3 DNA: TGTGCCTGGAGTGTAAAGACAGGGGGCGCGGGAGGCTACACCTTC.

This clone has only one observation. The chain joins TRBV7-3 to TRBJ2-3; D may match TRBD1 or TRBD2 (6 bases each). The CDR3 sequence is 14 residues long. Germline V gene data show CDR1 as SGHTA and CDR2 as FQGTGA. Trimming removed 3 bases from V and 2 bases from J, with 9 bases in between. CDR3 nucleotides: TGTGCCAGCAGCTTCACGGGGGCCACAGATACGCAGTATTTT. This encodes CASSFTGATDTQYF.

The V and J genes are TRBV6-5 and TRBJ2-7; TRBD1 matches 8 bases. The CDR3 totals 14 residues. CDR1 is MNHEY, CDR2 SVGAGI, per germline. Germline trimming cut 8 bases from V and 2 bases from J; bases unmatched to any gene: 8. The CDR3 sequence: CASSRDRKAYEQYF. CDR3 bases: TGTGCCAGCTCTAGGGACAGGAAAGCCTACGAGCAGTACTTC.

This clone was recorded only once. This chain links TRBV12-5 with TRBJ2-3; TRBD1 aligns across 7 bases. V lost 4 bases and J lost 8; bases outside the gene matches: 15. The CDR3 is made up of 16 amino acids. The germline V gene has CDR1 LGHNT and CDR2 FRNRAP. The DNA for the CDR3 is TGTGCTAGTGGTTCCCTGACAGGGCCCCCAGTCGGTACGCAGTATTTT. Protein sequence: CASGSLTGPPVGTQYF.

V gene TRBV5-4 combines with J gene TRBJ2-3; D is unresolved. V lost 4 bases and J 2 bases, leaving 14 bases between the germline ends. The germline V gene encodes CDR1 SGHNT and CDR2 YYREEE (reference sequence). The CDR3 loop spans 15 amino acids. This CDR3 is CASSPTLRNTDTQYF. CDR3 DNA sequence: TGTGCCAGCAGCCCTACTTTGCGGAACACAGATACGCAGTATTTT.

The chain employs TRBV9 and TRBJ2-1; 8 bases are a match to TRBD2. CDR3 size: 17 residues. Germline lookup yields CDR1 SGDLS and CDR2 YYNGEE. The V and J ends lost 4 bases and 3 bases, in that order; junction bases with no gene match: 12. CDR3 protein: CASSQRDSGIHYNEQFF. CDR3 nucleotide sequence: TGTGCCAGCAGCCAGCGGGATAGCGGGATTCACTACAATGAGCAGTTCTTC. The entire variable domain, with the rest obtained from reference TRBV9 and TRBJ2-1, is as follows: DSGVTQTPKHLITATGQRVTLRCSPRSGDLSVYWYQQSLDQGLQFLIQYYNGEERAKGNILERFSAQQFPDLHSELNLSSLELGDSALYFCASSQRDSGIHYNEQFFGPGTRLTVL.

The CDR3 loop is CASTNRAEAFF. The CDR3 DNA is TGTGCCAGTACCAACCGGGCTGAAGCTTTCTTT. The genes are TRBV19 and TRBJ1-1, with unresolved D. Looked up from germline, CDR1 is LNHDA and CDR2 is SQIVND (reference sequence). The CDR3 contains 11 residues. V dropped 7 bases and J dropped 6 bases, with 9 bases sitting between them.

J is TRBJ2-1 and V is TRBV6-6; D possibly corresponds to TRBD1 (6 bases). This CDR3 contains 15 residues. Trimming pared 2 bases from V and 2 bases from J, leaving 10 bases between. Germline loops: CDR1 MNHNY, CDR2 SVGAGI (reference sequence). In DNA, the CDR3 is TGTGCCAGCAGTTACGCAGGGGCGACCTACAATGAGCAGTTCTTC. It yields the protein CASSYAGATYNEQFF.

This clone was recorded only once. This rearrangement joins TRBV5-1 to TRBJ1-1; 11 bases fit TRBD1. J lost 7 bases, V lost 3 bases, and 5 bases had no gene match. This CDR3 is built from 14 residues. Germline V gene data show CDR1 as SGHRS and CDR2 as YFSETQ. For the CDR3, the DNA is TGCGCCAGCAGCTCCTGGGGACAGGGGGATGAAGCTTTCTTT. This codes for CASSSWGQGDEAFF.

The chain has TRBV7-9 and TRBJ2-7, with D perhaps matching TRBD2 (6 bases). V shed 5 bases and J shed 0 bases, with 11 bases lying between them. There are 14 residues in the CDR3. Germline CDR1 reads SEHNR; CDR2 reads FQNEAQ (reference sequence). The CDR3 is CASSQAGLSYEQYF. In DNA, the CDR3 is TGTGCCAGCAGCCAAGCGGGCCTCTCCTACGAGCAGTACTTC.

This clone showed up just once. The chain uses TRBV7-2 and TRBJ2-2; the D gene is possibly TRBD2 (6 bases). V gave up 4 bases and J gave up 6 bases, with 18 bases separating them. CDR3 length: 16 residues. Looked up from germline, CDR1 is SGHTA and CDR2 is FQGNSA. CDR3 nucleotide sequence: TGTGCCAGCAGCTCCATAAGCGGGCTAGGTGCCGGGGAGCTGTTTTTT. Its protein product is CASSSISGLGAGELFF.

V usage is TRBV6-1 and J usage is TRBJ1-1; D is unclear. Germline CDR1 is MNHNS and CDR2 is SASEGT. V shed 2 bases and J shed 5 bases, with 6 bases lying between them. The CDR3 is 12 amino acids. In nucleotides, the CDR3 is TGTGCCAGCAGTGAACGAAGGACTGAAGCTTTCTTT. Its translation: CASSERRTEAFF.

This chain uses TRBV7-8 with TRBJ2-2, with 9 positions matching TRBD1. CDR1 SGHVS and CDR2 FQNEAQ come from the germline V gene. Germline trimming cut 1 base from V and 6 bases from J; bases unmatched to any gene: 6. This CDR3 spans 16 amino acids. The CDR3 sequence is CASSLVGTGKSGELFF. DNA of the CDR3: TGTGCCAGCAGCTTAGTGGGGACAGGGAAGTCCGGGGAGCTGTTTTTT. Combining the CDR3 with reference TRBV7-8 and TRBJ2-2 gives the whole variable domain GAGVSQSPRYKVAKRGQDVALRCDPISGHVSLFWYQQALGQGPEFLTYFQNEAQLDKSGLPSDRFFAERPEGSVSTLKIQRTQQEDSAVYLCASSLVGTGKSGELFFGEGSRLTVL.

This chain uses TRBV5-1 with TRBJ2-2, with D maybe TRBD2 (6 bases). There are 15 residues in the CDR3. The V gene lost 0 bases and the J gene lost 1 base, with 7 bases spanning the gap. CDR1 SGHRS and CDR2 YFSETQ come from the germline V gene. CDR3 amino acids: CASSLGTKNTGELFF. CDR3 DNA sequence: TGCGCCAGCAGCTTGGGGACTAAGAACACCGGGGAGCTGTTTTTT.

The chain has TRBV10-3 and TRBJ2-7; 9 positions agree with TRBD1. This CDR3 is built from 11 residues. Unmatched junction bases numbered 6, after V lost 6 bases and J lost 12 bases. In germline, CDR1 is ENHRY, CDR2 SYGVKD. The CDR3 loop reads CAISGGTGPYF. Written as DNA, the CDR3 is TGTGCCATCAGCGGAGGGACAGGGCCGTACTTC.

This rearrangement joins TRBV2 to TRBJ1-2, with unresolved D. This CDR3 comprises 14 residues. Germline lookup yields CDR1 SNHLY and CDR2 FYNNEI. V lost 6 bases, J lost 8 bases, and 19 bases lay in between. The CDR3 here is CASSTLTVRGGYTF. CDR3 sequence (DNA): TGTGCCAGCAGCACTTTGACCGTCCGCGGCGGCTACACCTTC.

The CDR3 protein is CASSPGVASLDTQYF. CDR3 sequence (DNA): TGCGCCAGCAGCCCCGGGGTGGCTTCGTTGGATACGCAGTATTTT. The chain is built from TRBV5-1 and TRBJ2-3; possibly TRBD2 for D (5 bases). V dropped 4 bases and J dropped 6 bases, with 18 bases sitting between them. The CDR3 extends over 15 amino acids. CDR1 is SGHRS and CDR2 is YFSETQ in the germline V gene.

V is TRBV2 and J is TRBJ1-1, with D possibly being TRBD1 (5 bases). Trimming shortened V by 6 bases and J by 1 base, and 15 bases separated the two germline ends. The CDR3 is 15 residues long. Germline-derived CDR1 and CDR2 are SNHLY and FYNNEI. Written as DNA, the CDR3 is TGTGCCAGCAGGCAGGGAATAACGGAGAACACTGAAGCTTTCTTT. It translates to CASRQGITENTEAFF.